This passage covers 25 T cell receptor beta chains from one sample sequenced in a study of T cells in Graves' hyperthyroidism and ophthalmopathy. Amplification yielded TCR beta CDR3 regions, with RNA transcripts as the source. The primer set for the first-round RT-PCR of the TCR CDR3 was HTBI. One entry per CDR3 protein, called by TCRdb with MiXCR from the multiplex PCR reads. The sample carries about 500,000 distinct CDR3 sequences, 16% recorded once. The sequenced material came from blood. The source is a woman younger than 35 with Graves' hyperthyroidism.

In this sample, this clonotype turned up many times. The chain combines TRBV20-1 with TRBJ1-6; 8 positions match TRBD1. Trimming cost V 3 bases and J 10 bases; bases outside gene matches: 8. Germline V gives CDR1 DFQATT, CDR2 SNEGSKA (reference sequence). This CDR3 spans 14 amino acids. The CDR3 spells CSASRTGIGSPLHF. DNA of the CDR3: TGCAGTGCTAGCCGGACAGGGATCGGCTCACCCCTCCACTTT.

The V call is TRBV5-1, the J call TRBJ2-7, with unresolved D. The CDR3 length is 15 residues. V lost 3 bases to trimming and J lost 0 bases, with 13 bases between them. Germline CDR1 is SGHRS and CDR2 is YFSETQ. The CDR3 coding sequence is TGCGCCAGCAGCTCCTCCCGGACGGGCTCCTACGAGCAGTACTTC. This encodes CASSSSRTGSYEQYF.

This clonotype was observed a handful of times. V and J are TRBV5-5 and TRBJ2-7; D is tentatively TRBD1 or TRBD2 (5 bases each). The CDR3 spans 12 residues. CDR1 and CDR2 from the germline V gene are SGHKS and YYEKEE (reference sequence). The V end lost 4 bases, the J end lost 7 bases, and 12 bases lay between the germline ends. CDR3 amino acids: CASSRDLLEQYF. DNA of the CDR3: TGTGCCAGCAGCCGGGACCTCTTGGAGCAGTACTTC.

This clonotype was detected ten times or more. The chain has TRBV7-2 and TRBJ1-6; no firm D call. The CDR3 runs 12 residues. Germline V gene sequence: CDR1 SGHTA, CDR2 FQGNSA. The V gene lost 5 bases and the J gene lost 13 bases, with 12 bases spanning the gap. Here the CDR3 reads CASSLGPDPLHF. In nucleotides, the CDR3 is TGTGCCAGCAGCCTTGGACCCGATCCCCTCCACTTT.

This clonotype was observed many times. The J gene is TRBJ2-3, the V gene TRBV7-2; no definite D call. Germline V gene sequence: CDR1 SGHTA, CDR2 FQGNSA. V shed 3 bases and J shed 7 bases, with 14 bases lying between them. CDR3 size: 14 residues. The CDR3 spells CASSFADRRNTQYF. CDR3 coding DNA: TGTGCCAGCAGCTTCGCGGACCGCCGCAATACGCAGTATTTT.

A few counts support this clonotype. The chain links TRBV28 to TRBJ2-3; D remains unclear. There are 14 residues in the CDR3. Trimming stripped 5 bases from V and 2 bases from J, with 11 bases between. CDR1 MDHEN and CDR2 SYDVKM come from the germline V gene. CDR3 nucleotide sequence: TGTGCCAGCAGTCCCCCGCGGATCACAGATACGCAGTATTTT. This encodes CASSPPRITDTQYF.

This clonotype was observed many times. The CDR3 reads CASSTTRETQYF. The CDR3 DNA reads as TGTGCCAGCAGCACAACACGGGAGACCCAGTACTTC. The chain employs TRBV28 and TRBJ2-5; D is uncertain. The CDR3 loop spans 12 amino acids. The V end lost 6 bases, the J end lost 5 bases, and 10 bases lay between the germline ends. CDR1 MDHEN and CDR2 SYDVKM come from the germline V gene.

In its sample, this clonotype was seen many times. The CDR3 bases are TGTGCCAGTAGTCCGGCCGGGGCGATATCCTACGAGCAGTACTTC. It encodes CASSPAGAISYEQYF. This rearrangement joins TRBV19 to TRBJ2-7; perhaps D is TRBD1 or TRBD2 (5 bases each). The CDR3 sequence is 15 residues long. Trimming removed 5 bases from V and 1 base from J, with 15 bases in between. Per germline, CDR1 LNHDA and CDR2 SQIVND (reference sequence).

This clonotype has a handful of counts. The chain recombines TRBV7-9 with TRBJ1-5; maybe TRBD1 (6 bases). V was cut by 1 base and J by 5 bases, with 12 bases left in between. The CDR3 sequence is 15 residues long. Germline values: CDR1 SEHNR, CDR2 FQNEAQ (reference sequence). CDR3 loop: CASSLDTGRYQPQHF. The CDR3 DNA reads TGTGCCAGCAGCTTAGATACAGGGCGCTATCAGCCCCAGCATTTT.

This clonotype was found many times. The rearrangement uses TRBV3-1 and TRBJ1-1, with a tentative D call TRBD1 (6 bases). CDR3 size: 16 residues. Germline assignment: CDR1 LGHDT and CDR2 YNNKEL (reference sequence). V dropped 1 base and J dropped 1 base, with 13 bases sitting between them. The CDR3 DNA is TGTGCCAGCAGCCAAGTTTCTACAGGGCGGAACACTGAAGCTTTCTTT. Amino acid sequence: CASSQVSTGRNTEAFF.

This clonotype came up many times. CDR3 in amino acids: CSGAVTYEQYF. CDR3 coding DNA: TGCAGTGGAGCTGTAACCTACGAGCAGTACTTC. This rearrangement joins TRBV20-1 to TRBJ2-7; D uncertain. The germline gives CDR1 DFQATT, CDR2 SNEGSKA (reference sequence). This CDR3 has 11 residues. The V end was cut by 7 bases, the J end by 2 bases, with 9 bases between.

Remarks on this clonotype: A much larger clonotype is one base distant, so this may be a read error. The rearrangement links TRBV7-6 to TRBJ2-1, with D maybe TRBD2 (7 bases). The J call may be incorrect, as the DNA end agrees better with TRBJ2-7. Germline V gene data show CDR1 as SGHVS and CDR2 as FNYEAQ. This CDR3 region has 15 residues. In DNA, the CDR3 is TGTGCCAGCAGCTCACCTCGAGGGGGGGCAAATGAGCAGTACTTC. Amino acid sequence: CASSSPRGGANEQYF.

This clonotype was detected many times. V is TRBV12-3 or TRBV12-4 and J is TRBJ2-4; D call uncertain. The CDR3 totals 12 residues. V was cut by 8 bases and J by 8 bases, with 13 bases left in between. CDR3 in DNA: TGTGCCAGCTGCGAAGGTCGTGACATTCAGTACTTC. It specifies CASCEGRDIQYF.

This clonotype appeared many times. The V call is TRBV20-1, the J call TRBJ2-7; 9 bases fit TRBD1. V was pared by 6 bases and J by 5 bases, with 11 bases of the junction left unmatched. The CDR3 runs 14 residues. The germline V gene encodes CDR1 DFQATT and CDR2 SNEGSKA (reference sequence). CDR3 residues: CSASPGTGWDEQYF. For the CDR3, the DNA is TGCAGTGCCTCCCCCGGGACAGGGTGGGACGAGCAGTACTTC.

This chain joins TRBV2 and TRBJ2-1; 10 bases agree with TRBD2. The V and J ends lost 6 bases and 8 bases, in that order; junction bases with no gene match: 4. The V gene's germline CDR1 is SNHLY and CDR2 FYNNEI. The CDR3 contains 13 residues. Here the CDR3 DNA reads TGTGCCAGCAGAGCGGGAGGGCGGGATGAGCAGTTCTTC. Its translation: CASRAGGRDEQFF.

This clonotype was detected ten times or more. The V gene is TRBV20-1, the J gene TRBJ2-7; 8 bases fit TRBD2. The CDR3 extends over 14 amino acids. Germline loops: CDR1 DFQATT, CDR2 SNEGSKA (reference sequence). V lost 1 base and J lost 2; bases outside the gene matches: 4. CDR3 loop: CSARVLAATYEQYF. The CDR3 coding sequence is TGCAGTGCTAGAGTACTAGCGGCAACCTACGAGCAGTACTTC.

This clonotype was detected only a few times. This chain uses TRBV24-1 with TRBJ2-1; 8 bases line up with TRBD2. CDR1 and CDR2 (germline): KGHDR, SFDVKD. This CDR3 is 15 amino acids long. The trim removed 7 bases at V and 4 bases at J, leaving 8 bases unmatched. The CDR3 here is CATSIGTSAYNEQFF. CDR3 in DNA: TGTGCCACCAGCATCGGGACTAGTGCTTACAATGAGCAGTTCTTC.

V is TRBV15 and J is TRBJ2-1; D is ambiguous. Germline values: CDR1 LNHNV, CDR2 YYDKDF (reference sequence). The V and J ends lost 5 bases and 7 bases respectively, with 9 bases between them. The CDR3 is made up of 12 amino acids. CDR3 nucleotides: TGTGCCACCAGCTCATGGCGTAATGAGCAGTTCTTC. Protein product: CATSSWRNEQFF. The entire variable domain, with the rest obtained from reference TRBV15 and TRBJ2-1, is as follows: DAMVIQNPRYQVTQFGKPVTLSCSQTLNHNVMYWYQQKSSQAPKLLFHYYDKDFNNEADTPDNFQSRRPNTSFCFLDIRSPGLGDTAMYLCATSSWRNEQFFGPGTRLTVL.

This clonotype has at least ten counts. For the CDR3, the DNA is TGTGCCAGCAGCGTACAGATTTCGAACACTGAAGCTTTCTTT. It codes for CASSVQISNTEAFF. V and J are TRBV12-3 or TRBV12-4 and TRBJ1-1; D remains ambiguous. Between the trimmed V and J ends, which lost 6 bases and 1 base, there was a span of 12 bases. This CDR3 has 14 amino acids.

This clonotype was observed once. This chain uses TRBV10-3 with TRBJ2-3, with 9 nucleotides matching TRBD2. Germline CDR1 and CDR2: ENHRY and SYGVKD. This CDR3 contains 13 residues. Trimming took 6 bases from V and 4 from J; bases not matched to a gene: 2. DNA of the CDR3: TGTGCCATCAGGGGACTAGCATCAGATACGCAGTATTTT. This translates into CAIRGLASDTQYF.

This clonotype occurred a few times. The J gene is TRBJ2-1, the V gene TRBV19; D unclear. Per germline, CDR1 LNHDA and CDR2 SQIVND (reference sequence). V was clipped by 5 bases and J by 3 bases, with 14 bases between them. This CDR3 comprises 15 residues. The CDR3 region is CASSPRTPSYNEQFF. DNA for the CDR3: TGTGCCAGTAGTCCTCGAACCCCTAGCTACAATGAGCAGTTCTTC.

In its sample, this clonotype was seen a few times. V usage is TRBV12-3 or TRBV12-4 and J usage is TRBJ1-1; possibly TRBD1 for D (5 bases). Trimming pared 3 bases from V and 6 bases from J, leaving 8 bases between. This CDR3 spans 12 amino acids. CDR3 protein: CASSLKGPEAFF. The CDR3 DNA follows: TGTGCCAGCAGTTTGAAGGGACCTGAAGCTTTCTTT.

There are many counts of this clonotype. This chain links TRBV10-3 with TRBJ1-1; D gene unclear. Looked up from germline, CDR1 is ENHRY and CDR2 is SYGVKD. The CDR3 is 14 amino acids. Trimming shortened V by 2 bases and J by 5 bases, and 12 bases separated the two germline ends. The CDR3, as DNA: TGTGCCATCAGTGAGGAGGGTACGGGGACTGAAGCTTTCTTT. Its translation: CAISEEGTGTEAFF.

The sample holds many counts of this clonotype. This chain uses TRBV7-8 with TRBJ1-2; weak D call: TRBD1 (6 bases). CDR1 is SGHVS and CDR2 is FQNEAQ in the germline V gene. The CDR3 spans 15 residues. Trimming cost V 2 bases and J 6 bases, with 16 bases left between them. The CDR3 sequence is CASSLSRAGVNGYTF. CDR3 nucleotide sequence: TGTGCCAGCAGCTTAAGTAGAGCAGGGGTGAATGGCTACACCTTC.

The table lists this clonotype with a few counts. This chain links TRBV5-5 with TRBJ1-2; D is undetermined. The CDR3 has 12 residues. The V end was cut by 3 bases, the J end by 8 bases, with 11 bases between. Germline V lookup: CDR1 SGHKS, CDR2 YYEKEE (reference sequence). The CDR3 DNA follows: TGTGCCAGCAGCTCTAGTATGCCCGGCTACACCTTC. Translated, it gives CASSSSMPGYTF.